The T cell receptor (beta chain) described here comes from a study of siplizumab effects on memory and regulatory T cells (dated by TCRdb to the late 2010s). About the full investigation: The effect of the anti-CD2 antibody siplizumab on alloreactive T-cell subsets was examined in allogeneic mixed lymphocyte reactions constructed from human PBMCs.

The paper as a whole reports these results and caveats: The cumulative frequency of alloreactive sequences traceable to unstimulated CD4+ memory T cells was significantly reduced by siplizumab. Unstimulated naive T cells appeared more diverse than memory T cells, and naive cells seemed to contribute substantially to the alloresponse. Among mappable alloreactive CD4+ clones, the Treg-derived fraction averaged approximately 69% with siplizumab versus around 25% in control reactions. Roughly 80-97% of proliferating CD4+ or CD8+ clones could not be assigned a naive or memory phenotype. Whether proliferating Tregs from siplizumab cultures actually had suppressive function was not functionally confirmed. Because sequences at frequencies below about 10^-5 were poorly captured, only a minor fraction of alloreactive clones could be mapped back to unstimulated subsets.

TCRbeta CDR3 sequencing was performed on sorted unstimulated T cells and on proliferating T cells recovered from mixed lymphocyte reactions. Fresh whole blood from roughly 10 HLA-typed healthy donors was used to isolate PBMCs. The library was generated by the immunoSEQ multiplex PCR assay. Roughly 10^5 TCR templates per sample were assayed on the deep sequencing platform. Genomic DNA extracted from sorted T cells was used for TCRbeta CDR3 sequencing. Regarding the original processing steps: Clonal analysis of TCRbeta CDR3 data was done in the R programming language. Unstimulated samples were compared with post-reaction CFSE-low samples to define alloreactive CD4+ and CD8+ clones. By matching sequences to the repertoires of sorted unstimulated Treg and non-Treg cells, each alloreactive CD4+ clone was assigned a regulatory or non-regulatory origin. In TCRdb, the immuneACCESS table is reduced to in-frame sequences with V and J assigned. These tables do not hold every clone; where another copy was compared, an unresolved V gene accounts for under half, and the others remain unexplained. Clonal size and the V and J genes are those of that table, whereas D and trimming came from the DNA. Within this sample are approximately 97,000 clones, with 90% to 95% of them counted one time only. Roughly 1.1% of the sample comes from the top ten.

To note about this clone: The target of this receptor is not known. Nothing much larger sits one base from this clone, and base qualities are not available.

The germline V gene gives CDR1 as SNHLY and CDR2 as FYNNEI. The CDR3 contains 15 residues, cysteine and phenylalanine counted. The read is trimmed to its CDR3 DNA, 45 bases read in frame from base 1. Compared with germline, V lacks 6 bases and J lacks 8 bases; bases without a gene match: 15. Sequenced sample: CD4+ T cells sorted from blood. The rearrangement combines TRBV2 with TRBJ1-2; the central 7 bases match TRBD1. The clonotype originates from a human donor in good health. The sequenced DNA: TGTGCCAGCAGACAGGGGTTGGAAGAGTTGCGGGGCTACACCTTC. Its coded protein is CASRQGLEELRGYTF.